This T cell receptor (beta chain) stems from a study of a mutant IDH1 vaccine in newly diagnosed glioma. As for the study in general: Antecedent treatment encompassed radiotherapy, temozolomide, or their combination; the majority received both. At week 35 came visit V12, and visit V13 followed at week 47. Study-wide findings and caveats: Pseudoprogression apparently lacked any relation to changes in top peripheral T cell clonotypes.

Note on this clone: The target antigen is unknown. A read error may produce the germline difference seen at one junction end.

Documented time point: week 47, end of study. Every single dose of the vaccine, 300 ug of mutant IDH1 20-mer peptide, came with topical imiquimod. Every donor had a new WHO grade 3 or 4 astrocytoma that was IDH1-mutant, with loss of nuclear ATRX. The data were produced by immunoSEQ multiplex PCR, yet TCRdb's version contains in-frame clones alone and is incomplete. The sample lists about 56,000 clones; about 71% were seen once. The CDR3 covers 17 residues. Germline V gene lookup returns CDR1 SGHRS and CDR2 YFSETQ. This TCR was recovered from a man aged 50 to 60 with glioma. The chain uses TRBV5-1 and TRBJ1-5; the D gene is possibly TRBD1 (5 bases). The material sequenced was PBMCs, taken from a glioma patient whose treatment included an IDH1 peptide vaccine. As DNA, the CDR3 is TGCGCCAGCAGATTGGGTACGGGGGAGCACGGAAATCAGCCCCAGCATTTT. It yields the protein CASRLGTGEHGNQPQHF.